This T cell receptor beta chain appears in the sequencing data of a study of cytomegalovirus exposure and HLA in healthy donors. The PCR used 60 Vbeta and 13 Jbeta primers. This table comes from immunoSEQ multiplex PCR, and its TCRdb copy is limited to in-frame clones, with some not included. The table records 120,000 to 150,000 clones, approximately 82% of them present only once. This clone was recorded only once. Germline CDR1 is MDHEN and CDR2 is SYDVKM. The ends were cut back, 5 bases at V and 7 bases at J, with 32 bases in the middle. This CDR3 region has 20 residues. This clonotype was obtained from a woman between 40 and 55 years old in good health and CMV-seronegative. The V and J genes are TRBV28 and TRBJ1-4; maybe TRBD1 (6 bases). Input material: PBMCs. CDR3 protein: CASSPLLRQAGVYRSEKLFF. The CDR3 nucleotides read TGTGCCAGCAGTCCCCTCTTAAGACAGGCCGGGGTGTACCGCAGTGAAAAACTGTTTTTT.